This entry is about one TCR beta chain. This specimen comes from a study of T-cell reconstitution after alpha-beta-depleted transplantation in children. It was with unique molecular identifiers that the TCRbeta library was prepared. Using its own MiXCR run on the PCR reads, TCRdb lists one record per CDR3 protein. The sample holds hundreds of thousands of distinct CDR3 sequences, around 18% seen once. This material consisted of PBMCs from the stem cell graft donor, taken from the stem cell graft. This receptor was identified in a human donor who donated a stem cell graft to a child with acute lymphoblastic leukemia.

Here the CDR3 reads CASSQDRDRVRVRPGELFF. CDR3 coding DNA: TGCGCCAGCAGCCAAGATCGGGACAGGGTTCGGGTTCGGCCCGGGGAGCTGTTTTTT. The rearrangement links TRBV4-1 to TRBJ2-2; 9 bases map to TRBD1. The CDR3 is 19 amino acids. Trimming took 0 bases from V and 6 from J; bases not matched to a gene: 14. Germline assignment: CDR1 MGHRA and CDR2 YSYEKL.